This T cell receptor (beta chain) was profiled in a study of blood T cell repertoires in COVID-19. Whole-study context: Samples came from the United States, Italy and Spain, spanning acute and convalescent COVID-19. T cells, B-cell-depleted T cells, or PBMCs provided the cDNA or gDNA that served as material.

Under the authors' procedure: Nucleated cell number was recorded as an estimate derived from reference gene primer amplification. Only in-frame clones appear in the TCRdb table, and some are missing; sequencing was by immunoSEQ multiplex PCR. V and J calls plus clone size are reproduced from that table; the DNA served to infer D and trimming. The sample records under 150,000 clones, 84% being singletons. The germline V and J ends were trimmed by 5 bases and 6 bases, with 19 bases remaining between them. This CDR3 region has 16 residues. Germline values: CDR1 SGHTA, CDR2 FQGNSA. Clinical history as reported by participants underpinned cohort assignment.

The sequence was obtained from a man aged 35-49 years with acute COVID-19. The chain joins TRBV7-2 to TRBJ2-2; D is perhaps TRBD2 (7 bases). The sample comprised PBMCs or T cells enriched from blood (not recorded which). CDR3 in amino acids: CASSRGGLSESGELFF. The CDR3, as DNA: TGTGCCAGCAGCAGGGGGGGACTTAGCGAGTCCGGGGAGCTGTTTTTT. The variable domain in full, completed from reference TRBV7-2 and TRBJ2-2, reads GAGVSQSPSNKVTEKGKDVELRCDPISGHTALYWYRQSLGQGLEFLIYFQGNSAPDKSGLPSDRFSAERTGGSVSTLTIQRTQQEDSAVYLCASSRGGLSESGELFFGEGSRLTVL.